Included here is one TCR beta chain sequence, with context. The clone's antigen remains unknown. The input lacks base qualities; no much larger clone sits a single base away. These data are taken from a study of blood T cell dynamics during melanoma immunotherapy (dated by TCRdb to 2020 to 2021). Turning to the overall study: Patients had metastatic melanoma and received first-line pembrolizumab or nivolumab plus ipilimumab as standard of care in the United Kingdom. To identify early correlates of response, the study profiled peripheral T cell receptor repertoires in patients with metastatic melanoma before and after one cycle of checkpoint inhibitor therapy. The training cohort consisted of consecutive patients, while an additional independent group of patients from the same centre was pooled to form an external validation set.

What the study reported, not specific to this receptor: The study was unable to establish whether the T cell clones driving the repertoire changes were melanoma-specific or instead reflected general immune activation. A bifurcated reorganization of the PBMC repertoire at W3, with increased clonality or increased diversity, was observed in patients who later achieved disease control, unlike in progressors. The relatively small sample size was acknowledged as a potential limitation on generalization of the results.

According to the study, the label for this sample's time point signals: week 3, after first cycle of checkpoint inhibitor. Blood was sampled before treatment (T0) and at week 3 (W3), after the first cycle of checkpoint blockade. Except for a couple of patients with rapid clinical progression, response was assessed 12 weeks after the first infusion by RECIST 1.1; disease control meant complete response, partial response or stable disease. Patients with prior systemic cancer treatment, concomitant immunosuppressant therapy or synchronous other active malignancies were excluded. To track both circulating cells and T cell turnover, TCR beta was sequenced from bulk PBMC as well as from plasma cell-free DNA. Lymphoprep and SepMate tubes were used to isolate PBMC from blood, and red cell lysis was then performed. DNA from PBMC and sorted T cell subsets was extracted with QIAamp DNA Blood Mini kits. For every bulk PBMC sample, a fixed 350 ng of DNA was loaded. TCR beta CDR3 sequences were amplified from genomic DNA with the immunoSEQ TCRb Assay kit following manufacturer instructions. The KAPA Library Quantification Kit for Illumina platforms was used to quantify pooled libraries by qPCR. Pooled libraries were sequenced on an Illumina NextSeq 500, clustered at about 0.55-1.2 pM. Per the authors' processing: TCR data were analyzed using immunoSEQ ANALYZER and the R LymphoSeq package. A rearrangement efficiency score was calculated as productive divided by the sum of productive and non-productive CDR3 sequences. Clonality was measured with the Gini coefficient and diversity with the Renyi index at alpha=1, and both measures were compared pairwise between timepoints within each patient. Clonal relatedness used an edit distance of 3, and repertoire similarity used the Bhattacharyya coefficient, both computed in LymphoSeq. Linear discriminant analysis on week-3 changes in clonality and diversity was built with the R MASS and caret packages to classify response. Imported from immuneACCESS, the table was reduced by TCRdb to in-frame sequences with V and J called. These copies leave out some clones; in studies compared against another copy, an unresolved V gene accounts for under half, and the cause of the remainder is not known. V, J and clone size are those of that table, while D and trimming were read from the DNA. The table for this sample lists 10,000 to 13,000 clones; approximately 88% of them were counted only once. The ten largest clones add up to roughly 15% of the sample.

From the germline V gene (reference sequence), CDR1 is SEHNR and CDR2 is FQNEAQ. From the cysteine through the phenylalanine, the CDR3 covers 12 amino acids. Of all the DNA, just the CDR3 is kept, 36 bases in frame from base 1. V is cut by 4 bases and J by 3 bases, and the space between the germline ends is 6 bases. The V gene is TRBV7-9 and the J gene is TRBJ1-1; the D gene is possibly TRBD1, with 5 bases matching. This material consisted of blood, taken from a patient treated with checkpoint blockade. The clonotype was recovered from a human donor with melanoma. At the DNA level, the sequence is TGTGCCAGCAGCTGGGGGGACACTGAAGCTTTCTTT. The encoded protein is CASSWGDTEAFF.